This T cell receptor (beta chain) was identified in a study of CD8 T cells in ankylosing spondylitis. TCRdb re-called the 5' RACE reads through MiXCR, storing one row per CDR3 protein. The data show about 840,000 distinct CDR3 sequences, with roughly 12% seen just once and 0.51% held by the top ten. Of note for this clonotype: Its antigen remains unidentified.

Broader study findings: In peripheral blood, disease-linked CD8+ clones occurred at relatively low frequencies. Made up of eight highly homologous variants, a TCR beta motif appeared characteristic of ankylosing spondylitis blood. According to the report, clones linked to the disease were significantly enriched in matched synovial fluid samples taken from ankylosing spondylitis patients.

The CDR3 runs to 17 residues. Germline loops: CDR1 SGHAT, CDR2 FQNNGV. V was pared by 5 bases and J by 0 bases, with 17 bases between. The sequenced sample was blood, either unsorted or a sorted T cell fraction (not recorded which). The rearrangement links TRBV11-2 to TRBJ2-1, with a possible D match to TRBD1 (6 bases). The sequence was obtained from a male donor with ankylosing spondylitis. CDR3 DNA: TGTGCCAGCAGCCCCCAGTTAGGGGGAAGCTCCTACAATGAGCAGTTCTTC. Its protein product is CASSPQLGGSSYNEQFF.